This is a list of T cell receptor beta chains from one sample in a study of T cell responses to AZD1222 COVID-19 vaccine. The table came from immunoSEQ multiplex PCR; TCRdb's copy has only in-frame clones and leaves some out. The sample yields about 96,000 clones, roughly nine tenths seen once. Sample: peripheral blood, taken on day 0 of AZD1222 vaccination. The source is an adult in good health. Both conserved end residues are part of each CDR3. Fields, in order: D gene, clone size, V gene, J gene, CDR3 DNA, CDR3 protein. The D gene is left open where the match is weak. Only some rows state a clone size, as once, few, many or a class for expanded clones.

>.|.|TRBV19|TRBJ1-2
TGTGCCAGTAGTATGTTACAGATCTCTAACTATGGCTACACCTTC
CASSMLQISNYGYTF
>.|.|TRBV5-5|TRBJ2-5
TGTGCCAGCAGCTTTTTAACAGGAGGGAACCAAGAGACCCAGTACTTC
CASSFLTGGNQETQYF
>TRBD1|once|TRBV2|TRBJ1-2
TGTGCCAGCACAGGACAGGGCGACTATGGCTACACCTTC
CASTGQGDYGYTF
>TRBD1|once|TRBV6-6|TRBJ1-6
TGTGCCAGCAGTTCCGGGACAGGGAAATCACCCCTCCACTTT
CASSSGTGKSPLHF
>.|.|TRBV5-6|TRBJ2-2
TGTGCCAGCAGCTTGGGCAGCTCAAAATACACCGGGGAGCTGTTTTTT
CASSLGSSKYTGELFF
>.|.|TRBV6-5|TRBJ1-2
TGTGCCAGCAAATCCGGGACCCAAGGGAGCTATGGCTACACCTTC
CASKSGTQGSYGYTF
>TRBD1|.|TRBV29-1|TRBJ1-5
TGCAGCGTCTCCGGACAGGGCCTTGGGCATCAGCCCCAGCATTTT
CSVSGQGLGHQPQHF
>.|.|TRBV18|TRBJ1-1
TGTGCCAGCACCCCCGAGGGAACAAACACTGAAGCTTTCTTT
CASTPEGTNTEAFF
>TRBD1|.|TRBV7-8|TRBJ1-2
TGTGCCAGCAGCTTAGCGGGACAGGGTATCTATGGCTACACCTTC
CASSLAGQGIYGYTF
>TRBD1|once|TRBV11-2|TRBJ2-1
TGTGCCAGCAGCTCCCGGGACAGGTCTTTCAATGAGCAGTTCTTC
CASSSRDRSFNEQFF
>TRBD1|.|TRBV13|TRBJ2-1
TGTGCCAGCAGCTCCCGGGACAGGGGATACAATGAGCAGTTCTTC
CASSSRDRGYNEQFF
>.|.|TRBV5-1|TRBJ1-5
TGCGCCAGCAGCTTGGCCGGGGCAGGTGATCAGCCCCAGCATTTT
CASSLAGAGDQPQHF
>.|.|TRBV7-2|TRBJ1-1
TGTGCCAGCAGCCTCCGGACCGGACGTGATGCTTTCTTT
CASSLRTGRDAFF
>TRBD2|.|TRBV5-4|TRBJ2-5
TGTGCCAGCAGCAGGACTAGCGGGGGGTTAGGAGAGACCCAGTACTTC
CASSRTSGGLGETQYF
>TRBD1|once|TRBV24-1|TRBJ2-1
TGTGCCACCAGTGAATCCGGGACAGGGAGTGGGAATGAGCAGTTCTTC
CATSESGTGSGNEQFF
>.|.|TRBV4-1|TRBJ2-1
TGCGCCAGCAGCCACAAGCGAAACTCCTACAATGAGCAGTTCTTC
CASSHKRNSYNEQFF
>TRBD1|.|TRBV9|TRBJ1-1
TGTGCCAGCAGCGCCAGACAGGGGCGAGGGGACACTGAAGCTTTCTTT
CASSARQGRGDTEAFF
>TRBD2|.|TRBV4-2|TRBJ2-3
TGTGCCAGCAGCCAAGGGGTTAGCGGGGGATCAGATACGCAGTATTTT
CASSQGVSGGSDTQYF
>.|.|TRBV9|TRBJ2-1
TGTGCCAGCAGCCTAGGGTTGTTCAATGAGCAGTTCTTC
CASSLGLFNEQFF
>TRBD1|once|TRBV5-3|TRBJ1-2
TGTGCCAGAAGCTTGCCCCGGGACAGGGGGGAAGATTATCAAGAGTATGGCTACACCTTC
CARSLPRDRGEDYQEYGYTF
>.|.|TRBV2|TRBJ1-2
TGTGCCAGCAGGAGAGACAGTTACTACACCTTC
CASRRDSYYTF
>TRBD1|.|TRBV18|TRBJ2-5
TGTGCCAGCTCACCGCTCGGGACAGGTCAAGAGACCCAGTACTTC
CASSPLGTGQETQYF
>.|.|TRBV2|TRBJ1-5
TGTGCCAGCAGTGAAAACATTTGGGGTGCTCAGCCCCAGCATTTT
CASSENIWGAQPQHF
>TRBD2|.|TRBV7-2|TRBJ2-7
TGTGCCAGCAGCTTAAAACCTAGCGGGCGCGACCCGCAGTACTTC
CASSLKPSGRDPQYF
>.|.|TRBV3-1/TRBV3-2|TRBJ1-6
TGTGCCAGCAGCCAAGGTACCGCTAATTCACCCCTCCACTTT
CASSQGTANSPLHF
>.|.|TRBV6-2/TRBV6-3|TRBJ2-1
TGTGCCAGCAGTTACTCGCGGGGGAGCACCCTTGGGACAGTAACCTACAATGAGCAGTTCTTC
CASSYSRGSTLGTVTYNEQFF
>.|.|TRBV7-2|TRBJ2-7
TGTGCCAGCAGCTTAGAGTTCGGGGCAGCCTACGAGCAGTACTTC
CASSLEFGAAYEQYF
>.|few|TRBV15|TRBJ1-3
TGTGCCACCAGCAGATCACAGGGTTCTGGAAACACCATATATTTT
CATSRSQGSGNTIYF
>TRBD2|.|TRBV6-9|TRBJ2-7
TGTGCCAGCAGTTCCGGGACTAGCGGGCCTTCCTACGAGCAGTACTTC
CASSSGTSGPSYEQYF
>.|once|TRBV5-8|TRBJ1-1
TGTGCCAGCAGCTTGGAGGGTATGGTGGACACTGAAGCTTTCTTT
CASSLEGMVDTEAFF
>TRBD1|.|TRBV5-8|TRBJ2-5
TGTGCCAGCAGTCGCAGGACAGGGCGCCAAGAGACCCAGTACTTC
CASSRRTGRQETQYF